The 11 T cell receptor beta chains in this list originate from one sample, sequenced in a study of cytomegalovirus exposure and HLA in healthy donors. The PCR had 60 Vbeta and 13 Jbeta primers. The protocol was immunoSEQ multiplex PCR, while the TCRdb copy is restricted to in-frame clones and leaves out a portion. The sample shows more than 70,000 clones, 77% of them seen only once. Sequenced material: PBMCs. These receptors originate from a boy between 10 and 17 years old in good health and CMV-seronegative.

This clone was seen a single time. The V gene is TRBV5-4, the J gene TRBJ2-5, with a weak D call TRBD2 (5 bases). The CDR3 is 14 amino acids. Trimming shortened V by 4 bases and J by 5 bases, and 15 bases separated the two germline ends. CDR1 and CDR2 from the germline V gene are SGHNT and YYREEE (reference sequence). In nucleotides, the CDR3 is TGTGCCAGCAGCCCCCGCCCGGGGTCGGAGACCCAGTACTTC. Protein product: CASSPRPGSETQYF. Drawing the rest from reference TRBV5-4 and TRBJ2-5, the complete variable domain is ETGVTQSPTHLIKTRGQQVTLRCSSQSGHNTVSWYQQALGQGPQFIFQYYREEENGRGNFPPRFSGLQFPNYSSELNVNALELDDSALYLCASSPRPGSETQYFGPGTRLLVL.

There are a few counts of this clone. The chain employs TRBV4-1 and TRBJ1-2; D may be TRBD1 (5 bases). The CDR3 has 16 amino acids. Germline V CDR1 and CDR2: MGHRA, YSYEKL. V was shortened by 0 bases and J by 6 bases, with 17 bases between the two germline ends. CDR3 nucleotide sequence: TGCGCCAGCAGCCAAGAAGGTATATCAGGGAACGATGGCTACACCTTC. Encoded protein: CASSQEGISGNDGYTF.

The chain joins TRBV28 to TRBJ2-7; TRBD1 aligns across 10 bases. With V trimmed by 6 bases and J by 4 bases, 9 bases remained unmatched. Germline values: CDR1 MDHEN, CDR2 SYDVKM. This CDR3 has 15 residues. The CDR3: CASRGDRGTFYEQYF. The CDR3 nucleotides read TGTGCCAGCAGGGGGGACAGGGGAACTTTTTACGAGCAGTACTTC.

This clone was seen just once. The rearrangement joins TRBV6-1 to TRBJ2-7, with 8 nucleotides matching TRBD1. CDR3 length: 14 residues. Germline loops: CDR1 MNHNS, CDR2 SASEGT. The junction had 6 bases not matched to a gene; V was cut back by 6 bases and J by 2 bases. The CDR3 coding sequence is TGTGCCAGCAGCCGCGGACAGGGACCCTACGAGCAGTACTTC. Protein: CASSRGQGPYEQYF.

This sequence joins TRBV9 and TRBJ1-4; 8 bases are shared with TRBD1. CDR3 length: 16 residues. Germline V CDR1 and CDR2: SGDLS, YYNGEE. The J segment lost 2 bases and the V segment lost 8 bases, leaving 11 bases of the junction unmatched. CDR3: CASSDGRGHTNEKLFF. CDR3 DNA: TGTGCCAGTTCTGATGGCAGGGGGCACACTAATGAAAAACTGTTTTTT.

The chain recombines TRBV2 with TRBJ2-3, with D perhaps TRBD2 (5 bases). The V gene lost 8 bases and the J gene lost 2 bases, with 11 bases spanning the gap. CDR3 length equals 13 residues. CDR1 and CDR2 from the germline V gene are SNHLY and FYNNEI. The CDR3 region is CASLSGFTDTQYF. CDR3 nucleotides: TGTGCCAGCCTAAGCGGCTTCACAGATACGCAGTATTTT.

The chain couples TRBV28 to TRBJ1-2, with D possibly matching TRBD1 (6 bases). This CDR3 is 10 amino acids long. The V and J ends lost 8 bases and 8 bases respectively, with 9 bases between them. Germline V gene data show CDR1 as MDHEN and CDR2 as SYDVKM. The CDR3 nucleotides are TGTGCCAGCCAGAGGGGGGGCTACACCTTC. This sequence encodes CASQRGGYTF.

The chain carries TRBV30 and TRBJ1-3; D not certain. The germline CDR1 and CDR2 sequences are GTSNPN and SVGIG (reference sequence). The CDR3 extends over 14 amino acids. V dropped 5 bases and J dropped 4 bases, with 15 bases sitting between them. DNA of the CDR3: TGTGCCTGGGATACCGGGAAAGCAGGAAACACCATATATTTT. It encodes CAWDTGKAGNTIYF.

The J gene is TRBJ2-2, the V gene TRBV27; 7 bases match TRBD1. CDR3 length: 14 amino acids. Trimming at V came to 2 bases and at J to 6 bases, leaving 3 bases not matched to a gene. Germline-derived CDR1 and CDR2 are MNHEY and SMNVEV (reference sequence). The chain's CDR3 is CASSLDRVAGELFF. In DNA, the CDR3 is TGTGCCAGCAGTTTAGACAGGGTAGCCGGGGAGCTGTTTTTT.

V gene TRBV27 combines with J gene TRBJ1-5; 8 bases map to TRBD1. Trimming at V came to 6 bases and at J to 7 bases, leaving 14 bases not matched to a gene. CDR1 and CDR2 from the germline V gene are MNHEY and SMNVEV (reference sequence). The CDR3 has 16 residues. In DNA form, the CDR3 reads TGTGCCAGCAGCCTCGACCCAGGGGGCAGGGGGCAGCCCCAGCATTTT. Translation gives CASSLDPGGRGQPQHF.

V usage is TRBV4-1 and J usage is TRBJ2-7; 11 nucleotides line up with TRBD1. The CDR3 has 16 amino acids. J gave up 3 bases and V 3 bases, and 7 bases lay outside the gene matches. From germline, CDR1 is MGHRA and CDR2 YSYEKL. DNA of the CDR3: TGCGCCAGCAGCCAGGACCGGACAGGGGGCTTCTACGAGCAGTACTTC. Translation: CASSQDRTGGFYEQYF.